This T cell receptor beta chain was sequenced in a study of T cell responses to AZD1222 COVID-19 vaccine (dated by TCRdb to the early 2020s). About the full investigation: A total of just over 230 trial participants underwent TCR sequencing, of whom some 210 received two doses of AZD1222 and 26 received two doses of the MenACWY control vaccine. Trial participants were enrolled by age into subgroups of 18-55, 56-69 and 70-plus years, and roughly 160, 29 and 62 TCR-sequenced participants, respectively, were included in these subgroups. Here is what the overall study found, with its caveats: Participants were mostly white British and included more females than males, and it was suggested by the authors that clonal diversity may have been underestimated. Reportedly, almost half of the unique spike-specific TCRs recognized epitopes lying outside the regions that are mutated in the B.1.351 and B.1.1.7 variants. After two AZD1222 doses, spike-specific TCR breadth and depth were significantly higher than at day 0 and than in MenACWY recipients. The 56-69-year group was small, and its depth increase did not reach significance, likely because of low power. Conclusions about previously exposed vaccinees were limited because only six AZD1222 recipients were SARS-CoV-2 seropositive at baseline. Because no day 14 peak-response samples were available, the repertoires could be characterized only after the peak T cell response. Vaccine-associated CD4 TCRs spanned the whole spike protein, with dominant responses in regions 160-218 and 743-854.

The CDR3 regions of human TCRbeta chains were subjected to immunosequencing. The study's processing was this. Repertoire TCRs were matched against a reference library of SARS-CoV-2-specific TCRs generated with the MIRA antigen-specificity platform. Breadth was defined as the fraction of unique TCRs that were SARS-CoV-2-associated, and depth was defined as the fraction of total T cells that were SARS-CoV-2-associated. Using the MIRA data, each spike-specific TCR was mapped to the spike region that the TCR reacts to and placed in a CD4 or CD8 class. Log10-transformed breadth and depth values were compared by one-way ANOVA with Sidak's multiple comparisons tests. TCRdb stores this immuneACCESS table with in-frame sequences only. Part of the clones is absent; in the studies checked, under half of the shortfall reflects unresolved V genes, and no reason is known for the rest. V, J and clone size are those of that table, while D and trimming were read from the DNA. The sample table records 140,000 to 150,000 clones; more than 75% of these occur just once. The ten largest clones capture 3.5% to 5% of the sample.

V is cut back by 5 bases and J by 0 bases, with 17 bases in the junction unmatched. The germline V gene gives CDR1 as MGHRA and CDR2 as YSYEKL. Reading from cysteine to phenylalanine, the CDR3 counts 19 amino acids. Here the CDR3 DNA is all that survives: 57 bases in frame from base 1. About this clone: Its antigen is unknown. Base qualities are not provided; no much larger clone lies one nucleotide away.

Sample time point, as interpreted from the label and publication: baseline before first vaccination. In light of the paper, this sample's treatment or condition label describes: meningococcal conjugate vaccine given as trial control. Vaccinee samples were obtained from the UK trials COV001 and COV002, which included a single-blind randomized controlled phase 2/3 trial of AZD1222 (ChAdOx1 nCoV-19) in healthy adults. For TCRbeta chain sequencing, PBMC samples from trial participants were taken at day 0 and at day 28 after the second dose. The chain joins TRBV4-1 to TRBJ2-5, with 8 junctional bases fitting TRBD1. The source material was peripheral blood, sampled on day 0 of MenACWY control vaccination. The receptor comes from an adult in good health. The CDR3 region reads CASSGAQGQGAVYQETQYF. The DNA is TGCGCCAGCAGCGGGGCCCAAGGGCAGGGGGCGGTTTACCAAGAGACCCAGTACTTC.